A single sample is the source of the 5 T cell receptor beta chains below, sequenced in a study of T-cell memory formation after mild COVID-19. MiXCR, run by TCRdb on the 5' RACE reads, gives a single entry per CDR3 protein. The profile shows about 400,000 distinct CDR3 sequences, less than 25% of them singletons. Sequenced material: PBMCs or a T cell subset sorted from them (not recorded which). These receptor sequences come from an adult woman who had mild COVID-19 (a few samples of this study predate the infection). Cell type and time point are not known.

The rearrangement uses TRBV6-6 and TRBJ1-5; D not resolved. This CDR3 has 14 residues. Germline CDR1 and CDR2: MNHNY and SVGAGI (reference sequence). Trimming cost V 0 bases and J 5 bases, with 8 bases left between them. The DNA for the CDR3 is TGTGCCAGCAGTTACTCGAGAGCTGATCAGCCCCAGCATTTT. Translating gives CASSYSRADQPQHF.

This rearrangement joins TRBV20-1 to TRBJ1-5; D might be TRBD1 (5 bases). V was cut by 5 bases and J by 5 bases, with 13 bases left in between. CDR1 and CDR2 from the germline V gene are DFQATT and SNEGSKA (reference sequence). The CDR3 is 13 residues long. CDR3 nucleotides: TGCAGTGCTTTGGGCCCCAGGGATCAGCCCCAGCATTTT. This encodes CSALGPRDQPQHF.

In its sample, this clonotype was seen a few times. The V call is TRBV5-5, the J call TRBJ1-3; 8 bases are a match to TRBD1. CDR1 is SGHKS and CDR2 is YYEKEE in the germline V gene (reference sequence). This CDR3 is 17 amino acids long. J was trimmed by 3 bases and V by 3 bases; bases with no gene match: 11. CDR3 nucleotides: TGTGCCAGCAGCTCATCTACACTGACAGGGGTTGGAAACACCATATATTTT. Translation gives CASSSSTLTGVGNTIYF.

The V and J genes are TRBV9 and TRBJ2-1; 8 bases fit TRBD2. Losses at the gene ends were 3 bases for V and 6 bases for J; bases not matched to a gene: 17. The germline V gene encodes CDR1 SGDLS and CDR2 YYNGEE. This CDR3 is 18 amino acids long. CDR3 sequence (DNA): TGTGCCAGCAGCGAAGCGTGGGCCCCAGCTAGCGGGCTCAATGAGCAGTTCTTC. Residues: CASSEAWAPASGLNEQFF. The full variable domain, with the rest looked up from reference TRBV9 and TRBJ2-1, is DSGVTQTPKHLITATGQRVTLRCSPRSGDLSVYWYQQSLDQGLQFLIQYYNGEERAKGNILERFSAQQFPDLHSELNLSSLELGDSALYFCASSEAWAPASGLNEQFFGPGTRLTVL.

This clonotype was seen more than once but under ten times. The chain carries TRBV19 and TRBJ1-4; no clear D gene. V dropped 1 base and J dropped 0 bases, with 6 bases sitting between them. Germline V lookup: CDR1 LNHDA, CDR2 SQIVND (reference sequence). CDR3 size: 15 residues. The CDR3 protein is CASSIGAATNEKLFF. The CDR3 nucleotides read TGTGCCAGTAGTATAGGAGCGGCAACTAATGAAAAACTGTTTTTT.